This T cell receptor (beta chain) is drawn from a study of Ad26.COV2.S vaccination and SARS-CoV-2 variants. Study-level points and caveats: Non-spike TCR breadth showed similarity between vaccine and placebo recipients.

From germline, CDR1 is MNHEY and CDR2 SVGAGI. V lost 2 bases, J lost 4 bases, and 15 bases lay in between. This CDR3 spans 15 amino acids. As for this clone: Antigen: not known.

Sequenced by immunoSEQ multiplex PCR; TCRdb stores in-frame clones only, minus some. The data show hundreds of thousands of clones, with about 89% seen just once and over 1.3% held by the top ten. The treatment here: roughly 18 received Ad26.COV2.S at low or high dose, single or two shots; five or six received placebo; per-sample allocation not given. All samples were drawn on day 63, counting from the first vaccine or placebo injection. The source was peripheral blood, collected in a trial of Ad26.COV2.S vaccine versus placebo. The source of this sequence is a person aged 18 to 65 who received the Ad26.COV2.S COVID-19 vaccine or a placebo. The J gene is TRBJ2-7, the V gene TRBV6-5; possibly TRBD1 for D (5 bases). The CDR3 spells CASSYATDGNYEQYF. For the CDR3, the DNA is TGTGCCAGCAGTTACGCGACAGATGGGAATTACGAGCAGTACTTC.